The clone carrying this T cell receptor (beta chain) was seen a handful of times. As yet, its antigen is unknown. This sample is part of a study of T cell repertoires in cytomegalovirus infection. About the study: Signatures in public TCR beta sequences pointed to both CMV infection and matching HLA type.

The CDR3 has 17 residues. Germline assignment: CDR1 ENHRY and CDR2 SYGVKD. Trimming removed 3 bases at V and 1 base at J, with 16 bases between. TCRdb passed the reads through MiXCR, listing each CDR3 protein once. Among approximately 770,000 distinct CDR3 sequences, roughly 29% were seen once, and the ten largest hold under 15%. The input for sequencing was cultured CD8+ T cells from PBMCs, taken from culture after CMV antigen stimulation. This chain uses TRBV10-3 with TRBJ1-5, with D uncertain. This TCR was recovered from a human donor in good health (CMV status not recorded). Some clones in this sample may be carry-over from other donors' samples. This chain's CDR3 is CAISDSQVDVSNQPQHF. The DNA for the CDR3 is TGTGCCATCAGTGATTCGCAGGTAGATGTAAGCAATCAGCCCCAGCATTTT.